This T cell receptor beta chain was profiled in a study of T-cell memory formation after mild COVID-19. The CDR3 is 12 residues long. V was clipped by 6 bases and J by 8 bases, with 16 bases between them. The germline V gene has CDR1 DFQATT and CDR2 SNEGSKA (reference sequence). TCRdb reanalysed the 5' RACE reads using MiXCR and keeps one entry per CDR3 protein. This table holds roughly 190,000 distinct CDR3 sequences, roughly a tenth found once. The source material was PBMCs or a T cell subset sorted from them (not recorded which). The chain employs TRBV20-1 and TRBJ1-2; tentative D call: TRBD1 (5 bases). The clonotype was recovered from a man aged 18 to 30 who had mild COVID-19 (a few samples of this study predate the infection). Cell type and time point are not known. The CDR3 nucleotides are TGCAGTGCCCAGAGACAGTTTCGGGGCTACACCTTC. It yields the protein CSAQRQFRGYTF.